These 14 T cell receptor beta chains share one sample of origin, sequenced in a study of graft-versus-host responses after intestinal transplantation. TCRdb's copy holds only in-frame clones and misses some; the assay was immunoSEQ multiplex PCR. This repertoire shows tens of thousands of clones, under 85% found once; its top ten account for 3.5%. The source was PBMCs, collected about 38 months after transplant. The receptors here all came from a human patient who received an intestinal transplant, so some T cells may come from the graft donor.

This chain uses TRBV6-1 with TRBJ2-1; D uncertain. CDR1 is MNHNS, CDR2 SASEGT, per germline. Trimming shortened V by 4 bases and J by 4 bases, and 8 bases separated the two germline ends. The CDR3 is made up of 13 amino acids. The CDR3 is CASSGAVYNEQFF. Written as DNA, the CDR3 is TGTGCCAGCAGTGGGGCTGTTTACAATGAGCAGTTCTTC.

The gene calls are TRBV27 and TRBJ2-7; either TRBD1 or TRBD2 may supply D (5 bases each). The CDR3 runs 18 residues. V shed 5 bases and J shed 5 bases, with 28 bases lying between them. The germline CDR1 and CDR2 sequences are MNHEY and SMNVEV (reference sequence). DNA of the CDR3: TGTGCCAGCAGTCTCGCTGGGGGACCGGACTTAGCTGGGAACGAGCAGTACTTC. It translates to CASSLAGGPDLAGNEQYF.

The V call is TRBV9, the J call TRBJ1-2; D is undetermined. The germline V gene encodes CDR1 SGDLS and CDR2 YYNGEE. V gave up 4 bases and J gave up 1 base, with 8 bases separating them. The CDR3 is 13 residues long. Here the CDR3 reads CASSSRNNYGYTF. DNA for the CDR3: TGTGCCAGCAGCTCCAGGAATAACTATGGCTACACCTTC.

This clone was observed a few times. The chain has TRBV19 and TRBJ1-5; D is ambiguous. The V gene lost 5 bases and the J gene lost 3 bases, with 8 bases spanning the gap. The CDR3 is 13 residues long. The germline V gene encodes CDR1 LNHDA and CDR2 SQIVND (reference sequence). The CDR3, as DNA: TGTGCCAGTAGTTGGAGTACCAATCAGCCCCAGCATTTT. Translated: CASSWSTNQPQHF.

The chain has TRBV6-1 and TRBJ2-3; TRBD2 matches at 8 bases. The trim removed 5 bases at V and 2 bases at J, leaving 6 bases unmatched. The length of the CDR3 is 15 residues. CDR1 MNHNS and CDR2 SASEGT come from the germline V gene. The CDR3 protein is CASSQRGINTDTQYF. Here the CDR3 DNA reads TGTGCCAGCAGTCAGCGGGGGATTAACACAGATACGCAGTATTTT.

The gene calls are TRBV5-4 and TRBJ2-1, with 12 nucleotides matching TRBD2. V lost 4 bases to trimming and J lost 6 bases; unmatched junction nucleotides: 8. The V gene's germline CDR1 is SGHNT and CDR2 YYREEE (reference sequence). The length of the CDR3 is 16 residues. The CDR3 DNA reads TGTGCCAGCAGCCCAGGGACTAGCGGGTGGAGCAATGAGCAGTTCTTC. Its translation: CASSPGTSGWSNEQFF.

The CDR3 nucleotides read TGCAGCGTCGAGTCCCCAGGGAAGCCCTACGAGCAGTACTTC. Its translation: CSVESPGKPYEQYF. The V gene is TRBV29-1, the J gene TRBJ2-7; weak D call: TRBD1 (5 bases). There are 14 residues in the CDR3. CDR1 is SQVTM, CDR2 ANQGSEA, per germline. V lost 6 bases to trimming and J lost 2 bases, with 17 bases between them.

J is TRBJ2-5 and V is TRBV9; 8 bases line up with TRBD2. With 4 bases clipped from V and 4 bases from J, the junction kept 9 bases outside the gene matches. This CDR3 region has 15 residues. Germline CDR1 and CDR2: SGDLS and YYNGEE. The CDR3 spells CASSSLSGSRETQYF. CDR3 DNA sequence: TGTGCCAGCAGCTCCCTAAGCGGGAGCCGAGAGACCCAGTACTTC.

J is TRBJ1-5 and V is TRBV27; unclear D gene. The CDR3 has 12 amino acids. Germline V gene data show CDR1 as MNHEY and CDR2 as SMNVEV (reference sequence). The V end was cut by 8 bases, the J end by 7 bases, with 12 bases between. The DNA for the CDR3 is TGTGCCAGCGGGCCTCTGAGGCAGCCCCAGCATTTT. It specifies CASGPLRQPQHF.

The chain combines TRBV7-2 with TRBJ1-2, with 11 positions matching TRBD1. Germline-derived CDR1 and CDR2 are SGHTA and FQGNSA. The V segment lost 5 bases and the J segment 1 base; nucleotides outside the gene matches: 6. There are 16 residues in the CDR3. The CDR3 region has the DNA TGTGCCAGCAGCATATCCGGGACAGGGGGTAACTATGGCTACACCTTC. It specifies CASSISGTGGNYGYTF.

The J gene is TRBJ1-2, the V gene TRBV19; D not certain. The germline V gene has CDR1 LNHDA and CDR2 SQIVND (reference sequence). V lost 2 bases to trimming and J lost 7 bases, with 11 bases between them. This CDR3 spans 13 amino acids. The CDR3 protein is CASSISALAGYTF. The CDR3 DNA sequence: TGTGCCAGTAGTATATCGGCTTTGGCTGGCTACACCTTC.

This clone was seen just once. V is TRBV6-1 and J is TRBJ1-2, with unresolved D. The length of the CDR3 is 11 residues. From germline, CDR1 is MNHNS and CDR2 SASEGT. V was trimmed by 2 bases and J by 7 bases, leaving 5 bases between them. The chain's CDR3 is CASSEWGGYTF. The CDR3, as DNA: TGTGCCAGCAGTGAATGGGGTGGCTACACCTTC.

This clone came up once. This chain joins TRBV7-2 and TRBJ2-7, with D unresolved. Trimming took 5 bases from V and 7 from J, leaving 21 bases between them. The CDR3 has 15 amino acids. CDR1 SGHTA and CDR2 FQGNSA come from the germline V gene. The CDR3 nucleotides are TGTGCCAGCAGCCCCCCCCTTGGACCAGCTAAGGAGCAGTACTTC. Its protein product is CASSPPLGPAKEQYF.

The chain is built from TRBV6-1 and TRBJ2-6; D possibly matches TRBD1 or TRBD2 (6 bases each). Germline V lookup: CDR1 MNHNS, CDR2 SASEGT. Between the trimmed V and J ends, which lost 2 bases and 4 bases, there was a span of 9 bases. CDR3 length: 15 amino acids. CDR3 nucleotides: TGTGCCAGCAGTGAAACGGGGGCCGGGGCCAACGTCCTGACTTTC. Translating it yields CASSETGAGANVLTF.